These 14 T cell receptor beta chains share one sample of origin, sequenced in a study of blood T cell repertoires in COVID-19. Profiled with immunoSEQ multiplex PCR; TCRdb holds only in-frame clones, not every one. This table has over 150,000 clones, around 80% appearing once. Sample: PBMCs or T cells enriched from blood (not recorded which). These receptors all stem from a man aged 45-65 years who had recovered from COVID-19.

CDR3 sequence reads: CASSLATLSTDTQYF. DNA for the CDR3: TGTGCCAGCAGCTTAGCGACTCTAAGCACAGATACGCAGTATTTT. J is TRBJ2-3 and V is TRBV7-6; the D is unclear. The length of the CDR3 is 15 residues. V lost 0 bases and J lost 0, with 7 bases in between. Germline CDR1 and CDR2: SGHVS and FNYEAQ.

The J gene is TRBJ1-5, the V gene TRBV10-3, with 8 bases lining up with TRBD1. Germline CDR1 ENHRY, CDR2 SYGVKD. The CDR3 spans 15 residues. With V trimmed by 6 bases and J by 3 bases, 7 bases remained unmatched. The CDR3 DNA is TGTGCCATCAGGGCCGACAGGGGTAACAATCAGCCCCAGCATTTT. Protein sequence: CAIRADRGNNQPQHF.

The chain carries TRBV12-5 and TRBJ1-2, with D perhaps matching TRBD1 (6 bases). Germline V lookup: CDR1 LGHNT, CDR2 FRNRAP. CDR3 size: 13 residues. V was trimmed by 3 bases and J by 8 bases, leaving 13 bases between them. CDR3 in amino acids: CASGLDRFRGYTF. The CDR3, as DNA: TGTGCTAGTGGTTTAGACAGGTTCAGAGGCTACACCTTC.

The gene calls are TRBV29-1 and TRBJ2-5; D might be TRBD2 (5 bases). The CDR3 consists of 12 residues. Germline V gene lookup returns CDR1 SQVTM and CDR2 ANQGSEA. V lost 2 bases and J lost 5, with 9 bases in between. DNA for the CDR3: TGCAGCGTTGAATTTAGCGCCGAGACCCAGTACTTC. Amino acid sequence: CSVEFSAETQYF.

The chain employs TRBV2 and TRBJ1-3, with a possible D match to TRBD1 (5 bases). Looked up from germline, CDR1 is SNHLY and CDR2 is FYNNEI. V was clipped by 4 bases and J by 4 bases, with 14 bases between them. This CDR3 has 15 residues. The CDR3 DNA reads as TGTGCCAGCAGTGTGGTGGGGGGAGAGGGAAACACCATATATTTT. It codes for CASSVVGGEGNTIYF.

This clone occurred a few times. J is TRBJ1-2 and V is TRBV4-3, with TRBD1 as a possible D gene (6 bases). Per germline, CDR1 LGHNA and CDR2 YSLEER. The CDR3 totals 14 residues. The ends were cut back, 0 bases at V and 7 bases at J, with 12 bases in the middle. The CDR3 DNA sequence: TGCGCCAGCAGCCAAGATTGGGGGGGCCTTGGCTACACCTTC. It yields the protein CASSQDWGGLGYTF.

This clone was counted only a few times. The CDR3: CASSLAGTGETYGYTF. In DNA form, the CDR3 reads TGCGCCAGCAGCTTGGCCGGGACAGGGGAAACTTATGGCTACACCTTC. This chain joins TRBV5-1 and TRBJ1-2, with 10 bases matching TRBD1. The CDR3 covers 16 residues. Germline V gene sequence: CDR1 SGHRS, CDR2 YFSETQ. The ends lost 0 bases at V and 5 bases at J; junction bases unmatched: 7.

This chain links TRBV7-2 with TRBJ1-2; D possibly corresponds to TRBD1 (6 bases). Germline-derived CDR1 and CDR2 are SGHTA and FQGNSA. Trimming took off 3 bases at V and 8 bases at J, with 16 bases between the two ends. CDR3 size: 14 residues. The CDR3 DNA is TGTGCCAGCAGCTTCGGACAGACGGCTTCGGGCTACACCTTC. Amino acids: CASSFGQTASGYTF.

This clone is large. The chain couples TRBV4-3 to TRBJ2-4; 9 bases are shared with TRBD1. This CDR3 contains 20 residues. V was pared by 1 base and J by 1 base, with 14 bases of the junction left unmatched. In germline, CDR1 is LGHNA, CDR2 YSLEER. The CDR3 DNA follows: TGCGCCAGCAGCCAAGCATGGACAGGGGTGTCGGTAATGGCCAAAAACATTCAGTACTTC. It specifies CASSQAWTGVSVMAKNIQYF.

The V and J genes are TRBV7-9 and TRBJ2-3, with 7 bases that match TRBD1. The V segment lost 5 bases and the J segment 4 bases; nucleotides outside the gene matches: 6. From germline, CDR1 is SEHNR and CDR2 FQNEAQ (reference sequence). The CDR3 contains 14 residues. The CDR3 loop reads CASSPRGNADTQYF. The CDR3, as DNA: TGTGCCAGCAGCCCCAGGGGGAACGCAGATACGCAGTATTTT.

The V and J genes are TRBV19 and TRBJ2-1; D is unresolved. The length of the CDR3 is 14 residues. Trimming pared 4 bases from V and 6 bases from J, leaving 13 bases between. CDR1 and CDR2 from the germline V gene are LNHDA and SQIVND (reference sequence). CDR3 DNA: TGTGCCAGTAGTAAGAACTCACCCCCCAATGAGCAGTTCTTC. It yields the protein CASSKNSPPNEQFF.

This clone occurred once. The V call is TRBV11-3, the J call TRBJ2-1; TRBD2 agrees at 8 bases. Per germline, CDR1 SGHNT and CDR2 YENEEA. V dropped 4 bases and J dropped 8; count of bases not matched to a gene: 7. The CDR3 contains 14 residues. The CDR3: CASSSVRGGDEQFF. As DNA, the CDR3 is TGTGCCAGCAGCTCGGTACGGGGGGGCGATGAGCAGTTCTTC. The complete variable domain, with remaining parts taken from reference TRBV11-3 and TRBJ2-1, reads EAGVVQSPRYKIIEKKQPVAFWCNPISGHNTLYWYLQNLGQGPELLIRYENEEAVDDSQLPKDRFSAERLKGVDSTLKIQPAELGDSAVYLCASSSVRGGDEQFFGPGTRLTVL.

The V and J genes are TRBV7-2 and TRBJ1-5; 7 bases are a match to TRBD1. The CDR3 sequence is 15 residues long. J gave up 5 bases and V 2 bases, and 6 bases lay outside the gene matches. Germline assignment: CDR1 SGHTA and CDR2 FQGNSA. The CDR3 loop reads CASSLNRGADQPQHF. Written as DNA, the CDR3 is TGTGCCAGCAGCTTAAACAGGGGAGCAGATCAGCCCCAGCATTTT.

This clone showed up just once. The chain employs TRBV6-5 and TRBJ2-5, with D possibly TRBD1 on 7 matching bases. The CDR3 sequence is 13 residues long. Trimming pared 5 bases from V and 5 bases from J, leaving 12 bases between. Germline assignment: CDR1 MNHEY and CDR2 SVGAGI. This CDR3 reads CASSHRGGETQYF. In nucleotides, the CDR3 is TGTGCCAGCAGTCACAGGGGAGGCGAGACCCAGTACTTC.